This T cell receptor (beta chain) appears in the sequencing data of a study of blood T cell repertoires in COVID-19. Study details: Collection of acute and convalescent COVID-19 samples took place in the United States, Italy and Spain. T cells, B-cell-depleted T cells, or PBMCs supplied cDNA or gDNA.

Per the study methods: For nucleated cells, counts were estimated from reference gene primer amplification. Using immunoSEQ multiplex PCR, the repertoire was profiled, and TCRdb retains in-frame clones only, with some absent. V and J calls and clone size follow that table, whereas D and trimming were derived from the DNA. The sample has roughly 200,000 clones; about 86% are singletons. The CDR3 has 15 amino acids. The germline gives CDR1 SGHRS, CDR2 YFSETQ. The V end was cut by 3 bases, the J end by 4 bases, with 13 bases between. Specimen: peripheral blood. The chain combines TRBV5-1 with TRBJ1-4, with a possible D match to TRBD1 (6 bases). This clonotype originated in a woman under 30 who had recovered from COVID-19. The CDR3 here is CASSSDRAINEKLFF. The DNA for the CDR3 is TGCGCCAGCAGCTCGGACAGAGCGATTAATGAAAAACTGTTTTTT.